The 7 T cell receptor beta chains listed next were all sequenced from one sample in a study of blood T cell repertoires in COVID-19. Sequencing used immunoSEQ multiplex PCR; TCRdb keeps in-frame clones, though not all of them. The profile shows approximately 90,000 clones, over 65% of them singletons. Sequenced input: peripheral blood. Every receptor here comes from a human donor in a cohort sampled during active COVID-19.

This clone was seen a few times. The J gene is TRBJ2-3, the V gene TRBV4-2, with a possible D match to TRBD2 (5 bases). V dropped 0 bases and J dropped 3 bases, with 10 bases sitting between them. CDR1 is LGHNA, CDR2 YNFKEQ, per germline. This CDR3 has 15 amino acids. CDR3 DNA: TGTGCCAGCAGCCAAGAGAACAGAGGGACAGATACGCAGTATTTT. Its protein is CASSQENRGTDTQYF.

The chain is built from TRBV28 and TRBJ1-6, with a tentative D call TRBD1 (6 bases). Germline V CDR1 and CDR2: MDHEN, SYDVKM. The CDR3 runs to 16 residues. Trimming cost V 6 bases and J 7 bases, with 19 bases left between them. The CDR3 sequence: CASRLGGRKGNSPLHF. The CDR3 DNA sequence: TGTGCCAGCAGGTTAGGGGGGAGGAAGGGGAATTCACCCCTCCACTTT. Together with reference TRBV28 and TRBJ1-6, the CDR3 gives the full variable domain: DVKVTQSSRYLVKRTGEKVFLECVQDMDHENMFWYRQDPGLGLRLIYFSYDVKMKEKGDIPEGYSVSREKKERFSLILESASTNQTSMYLCASRLGGRKGNSPLHFGNGTRLTVT.

This sequence joins TRBV7-2 and TRBJ1-4; D is unclear. V was trimmed by 7 bases and J by 3 bases, leaving 15 bases between them. The V gene's germline CDR1 is SGHTA and CDR2 FQGNSA. The CDR3 is 15 residues long. The CDR3 coding sequence is TGTGCCAGCAATCAGGAGGGAGTAGCTAATGAAAAACTGTTTTTT. This codes for CASNQEGVANEKLFF.

The genes are TRBV5-6 and TRBJ2-7; 8 nucleotides match TRBD2. Looked up from germline, CDR1 is SGHDT and CDR2 is YYEEEE. With V trimmed by 7 bases and J by 3 bases, 15 bases remained unmatched. The CDR3 covers 16 residues. The CDR3 DNA sequence: TGTGCCAGCCCAAAAGAGTTACTAGCGGAGCACTACGAGCAGTACTTC. It encodes CASPKELLAEHYEQYF.

This clone turned up a few times. In DNA form, the CDR3 reads TGTGCCAGAAGCTTGGACGGGTCGGACAGGGGAAGGGAGCCCCAGCATTTT. Translated: CARSLDGSDRGREPQHF. The V gene is TRBV5-3, the J gene TRBJ1-5; 9 bases line up with TRBD1. TRBV5-3 is an ORF, and what it does is uncertain. The CDR3 covers 17 residues. Trimming took 0 bases from V and 8 from J; bases not matched to a gene: 12.

J is TRBJ2-1 and V is TRBV7-2; D is undetermined. This CDR3 has 14 residues. Between the trimmed V and J ends, which lost 11 bases and 0 bases, there was a span of 14 bases. Germline-derived CDR1 and CDR2 are SGHTA and FQGNSA. For the CDR3, the DNA is TGTGCCTCATCGCCCGCTAGCTCCTACAATGAGCAGTTCTTC. Protein product: CASSPASSYNEQFF.

The J gene is TRBJ2-7, the V gene TRBV27, with 9 bases matching TRBD1. The V gene end was trimmed by 5 bases and the J gene end by 3 bases; junction bases not matched to a gene: 14. From germline, CDR1 is MNHEY and CDR2 SMNVEV (reference sequence). This CDR3 spans 17 amino acids. The CDR3 DNA reads TGTGCCAGCAGTCCTAAAAGCAGGGACAGGGTCTTCTACGAGCAGTACTTC. Translating gives CASSPKSRDRVFYEQYF.